The 2 T cell receptor beta chains below were found in one sample sequenced in a study of blood T cell repertoires in COVID-19. Here immunoSEQ multiplex PCR was the method, and the copy in TCRdb shows in-frame clones only, minus some. Among hundreds of thousands of clones listed, more than 75% were seen once. The sample consisted of PBMCs or T cells enriched from blood (not recorded which). All receptors come from a man aged 35 to 55 who had recovered from COVID-19.

This clone was detected a few times. The J gene is TRBJ1-2, the V gene TRBV28; TRBD1 matches at 9 bases. Germline CDR1 is MDHEN and CDR2 is SYDVKM. V was clipped by 8 bases and J by 8 bases; unmatched bases: 15. The CDR3 extends over 15 amino acids. Here the CDR3 DNA reads TGTGCCAGCCTCTTCCCGGGACAGGGTCTGTCGGGCTACACCTTC. It is translated as CASLFPGQGLSGYTF.

The V call is TRBV7-2, the J call TRBJ2-1, with TRBD2 matching over 8 bases. J gave up 0 bases and V 5 bases, and 0 bases lay outside the gene matches. The CDR3 sequence is 14 residues long. Germline CDR1 SGHTA, CDR2 FQGNSA. The CDR3 sequence: CASSRGGSYNEQFF. Here the CDR3 DNA reads TGTGCCAGCAGCCGGGGGGGCTCCTACAATGAGCAGTTCTTC.